The 16 T cell receptor beta chains below come from one sample, sequenced in a study of OX40 agonist ivuxolimab in advanced cancers. The protocol was immunoSEQ multiplex PCR, while the TCRdb copy is restricted to in-frame clones and leaves out a portion. Here the sample spans 40,000 to 45,000 clones, 65% to 85% being singletons. Sequencing was performed on CD4+ or CD8+ T cells sorted from blood, taken in a trial of the OX40 agonist ivuxolimab. Receptors were obtained from an adult with an advanced solid tumor such as melanoma, head and neck, liver or kidney cancer.

The V gene is TRBV7-9, the J gene TRBJ1-1; tentatively, D is TRBD1 (5 bases). Per the germline V gene, CDR1 is SEHNR and CDR2 is FQNEAQ (reference sequence). Trimming left V 5 bases short and J 4 bases short, with 17 bases between. The CDR3 is 15 residues long. The CDR3 region has the DNA TGTGCCAGCAGCGTTCCAAGCAGGGACGGCACTGAAGCTTTCTTT. It specifies CASSVPSRDGTEAFF. The complete variable domain, with remaining parts taken from reference TRBV7-9 and TRBJ1-1, reads DTGVSQNPRHKITKRGQNVTFRCDPISEHNRLYWYRQTLGQGPEFLTYFQNEAQLEKSRLLSDRFSAERPKGSFSTLEIQRTEQGDSAMYLCASSVPSRDGTEAFFGQGTRLTVV.

The gene calls are TRBV4-2 and TRBJ2-5; 8 bases line up with TRBD2. This CDR3 spans 17 amino acids. Germline lookup yields CDR1 LGHNA and CDR2 YNFKEQ. J gave up 8 bases and V 1 base, and 15 bases lay outside the gene matches. As DNA, the CDR3 is TGTGCCAGCAGCCAAGGAGGCGGCGGGAGGTACCAAGGAACCCAGTACTTC. It is translated as CASSQGGGGRYQGTQYF.

The chain carries TRBV6-6 and TRBJ1-1, with a tentative D call TRBD1 (6 bases). The CDR3 extends over 12 amino acids. The germline V and J ends were trimmed by 4 bases and 7 bases, with 10 bases remaining between them. Germline CDR1 reads MNHNY; CDR2 reads SVGAGI (reference sequence). Here the CDR3 reads CASSFTGIEAFF. CDR3 sequence (DNA): TGTGCCAGCAGTTTTACAGGGATTGAAGCTTTCTTT.

This chain connects TRBV6-1 to TRBJ1-3; 8 bases line up with TRBD1. The CDR3 runs to 14 residues. V was clipped by 8 bases and J by 3 bases; unmatched bases: 6. Germline V gene lookup returns CDR1 MNHNS and CDR2 SASEGT. The CDR3 DNA reads as TGTGCCAGCGGGCACAGGGGGAATGGAAACACCATATATTTT. It encodes CASGHRGNGNTIYF.

The sample holds a few counts of this clone. The rearrangement uses TRBV15 and TRBJ1-4; the D gene is possibly TRBD1 (6 bases). The CDR3 loop spans 18 amino acids. Trimming stripped 0 bases from V and 0 bases from J, with 14 bases between. Germline-derived CDR1 and CDR2 are LNHNV and YYDKDF (reference sequence). The CDR3 DNA reads as TGTGCCACCAGCAGAGATAGAGGGGGGATTTCAACTAATGAAAAACTGTTTTTT. It specifies CATSRDRGGISTNEKLFF.

Notes on this clone: Other DNA sequences in the sample encode the same CDR3. V gene TRBV5-1 combines with J gene TRBJ2-2; D uncertain. Per germline, CDR1 SGHRS and CDR2 YFSETQ. The length of the CDR3 is 12 residues. Trimming took off 5 bases at V and 3 bases at J, with 5 bases between the two ends. DNA for the CDR3: TGCGCCAGCAGGTTTGACACCGGGGAGCTGTTTTTT. It is translated as CASRFDTGELFF.

The gene calls are TRBV7-9 and TRBJ1-1; maybe TRBD1 (5 bases). Trimming took 1 base from V and 3 from J, leaving 12 bases between them. Germline values: CDR1 SEHNR, CDR2 FQNEAQ (reference sequence). The CDR3 length is 15 residues. CDR3 protein: CASSLGQKGYTEAFF. In nucleotides, the CDR3 is TGTGCCAGCAGCTTAGGACAGAAGGGGTACACTGAAGCTTTCTTT.

V usage is TRBV19 and J usage is TRBJ1-5; 9 nucleotides align to TRBD1. This CDR3 is 16 amino acids long. The junction had 11 bases not matched to a gene; V was cut back by 5 bases and J by 6 bases. Germline loops: CDR1 LNHDA, CDR2 SQIVND (reference sequence). The CDR3 reads CASSPQGQGVFQPQHF. DNA of the CDR3: TGTGCCAGTAGTCCCCAGGGACAGGGAGTTTTTCAGCCCCAGCATTTT.

V is TRBV18 and J is TRBJ1-1; D is possibly TRBD1 (5 bases). The CDR3 is 13 residues long. V was trimmed by 2 bases and J by 8 bases, leaving 12 bases between them. Germline V gene sequence: CDR1 KGHSH, CDR2 LQKENI. CDR3 region: CASSPTTESEAFF. CDR3 bases: TGTGCCAGCTCACCAACGACAGAAAGCGAAGCTTTCTTT.

The V gene is TRBV5-1, the J gene TRBJ1-5; D is uncertain. This CDR3 has 14 amino acids. Trimming pared 4 bases from V and 6 bases from J, leaving 14 bases between. CDR1 and CDR2 from the germline V gene are SGHRS and YFSETQ. CDR3 DNA: TGCGCCAGCAGCGCCCAGGATAGCGGTCAGCCCCAGCATTTT. Translated, it gives CASSAQDSGQPQHF.

V is TRBV14 and J is TRBJ1-1, with no clear D. The V gene's germline CDR1 is SGHDN and CDR2 FVKESK. V lost 1 base, J lost 4 bases, and 13 bases lay in between. The CDR3 is 15 residues long. The CDR3 spells CASSQGVNTATEAFF. The CDR3, as DNA: TGTGCCAGCAGCCAAGGAGTGAATACGGCCACTGAAGCTTTCTTT.

V and J are TRBV23-1 and TRBJ1-4; no clear D. TRBV23-1 is sorted into the ORF group, with uncertain function. Trimming stripped 0 bases from V and 6 bases from J, with 11 bases between. This CDR3 comprises 15 residues. The CDR3 sequence is CASSQSSPKDEKLFF. CDR3 nucleotide sequence: TGCGCCAGCAGTCAATCGTCCCCGAAGGATGAAAAACTGTTTTTT.

The chain combines TRBV7-9 with TRBJ2-1, with a possible D match to TRBD2 (6 bases). Trimming left V 5 bases short and J 7 bases short, with 18 bases between. The length of the CDR3 is 15 residues. Per germline, CDR1 SEHNR and CDR2 FQNEAQ (reference sequence). Here the CDR3 reads CASSGTGTVRNEQFF. CDR3 in DNA: TGTGCCAGCAGCGGAACCGGGACTGTGAGAAATGAGCAGTTCTTC.

This clone showed up just a few times. The chain recombines TRBV5-1 with TRBJ1-2, with a weak D call TRBD1 (6 bases). This CDR3 is 13 amino acids long. The V gene lost 3 bases and the J gene lost 4 bases, with 10 bases spanning the gap. Germline V gene data show CDR1 as SGHRS and CDR2 as YFSETQ. CDR3: CASSWDISYGYTF. DNA of the CDR3: TGCGCCAGCAGCTGGGACATCAGCTATGGCTACACCTTC.

This clone was seen a handful of times. The chain is built from TRBV7-9 and TRBJ2-1; D gene unclear. Trimming took 5 bases from V and 4 from J, leaving 15 bases between them. The CDR3 has 15 residues. From germline, CDR1 is SEHNR and CDR2 FQNEAQ (reference sequence). Written as DNA, the CDR3 is TGTGCCAGCAGCCCTAACCTGCGACGGTACAATGAGCAGTTCTTC. This encodes CASSPNLRRYNEQFF.

This clone was observed a handful of times. The rearrangement uses TRBV11-3 and TRBJ1-4, with TRBD1 as a possible D gene (6 bases). This CDR3 is built from 15 residues. The germline CDR1 and CDR2 sequences are SGHNT and YENEEA. The V end lost 5 bases, the J end lost 1 base, and 11 bases lay between the germline ends. The DNA of the CDR3 is TGTGCCAGCAGCGCGTCACAGGGAACTAATGAAAAACTGTTTTTT. It encodes CASSASQGTNEKLFF.